Listed below are T cell receptor beta chains from one sample, sequenced in a study of T cells in Graves' hyperthyroidism and ophthalmopathy. One entry per CDR3 protein results from TCRdb running MiXCR on the multiplex PCR reads. The sample lists over 400,000 distinct CDR3 sequences; less than 25% were seen once. Sequencing was carried out using blood. The receptors come from a woman in her seventies with Graves' ophthalmopathy. Both conserved end residues are part of each CDR3. Each record gives: clone size, D gene, V gene, J gene, CDR3 protein, CDR3 DNA. D genes are given only for firm matches. Some rows mark clone size as missing; the rest say once, few, many or name a class of expanded clone.

abundance: NA; d_gene: NA; v_gene: TRBV30; j_gene: TRBJ1-2; CDR3aa: CAWTSVSGYTF; CDR3nt: TGTGCCTGGACCAGCGTCAGCGGCTACACCTTC
abundance: many; d_gene: NA; v_gene: TRBV6-1; j_gene: TRBJ2-7; CDR3aa: CASSFGQSGYEQYF; CDR3nt: TGTGCCAGCAGTTTCGGACAGTCCGGGTACGAGCAGTACTTC
abundance: NA; d_gene: NA; v_gene: TRBV5-8; j_gene: TRBJ1-4; CDR3aa: CASSLILRGEKLFF; CDR3nt: TGTGCCAGCAGCTTAATCCTAAGGGGGGAAAAACTGTTTTTT
abundance: few; d_gene: NA; v_gene: TRBV12-5; j_gene: TRBJ2-3; CDR3aa: CASGPDSSSTDTQYF; CDR3nt: TGTGCTAGTGGTCCAGACTCGTCCAGCACAGATACGCAGTATTTT
abundance: NA; d_gene: TRBD2; v_gene: TRBV4-1; j_gene: TRBJ2-1; CDR3aa: CASSHPGTSGRNEQFF; CDR3nt: TGCGCCAGCAGCCACCCCGGGACTAGCGGGAGAAATGAGCAGTTCTTC
abundance: few; d_gene: TRBD1; v_gene: TRBV20-1; j_gene: TRBJ1-5; CDR3aa: CSARRDRGNQPQHF; CDR3nt: TGCAGTGCTCGCCGGGACAGGGGAAATCAGCCCCAGCATTTT
abundance: NA; d_gene: NA; v_gene: TRBV3-1; j_gene: TRBJ1-2; CDR3aa: CASSLGVGGYGYTF; CDR3nt: TGTGCCAGCAGCCTCGGAGTGGGGGGCTATGGCTACACCTTC
abundance: NA; d_gene: NA; v_gene: TRBV2; j_gene: TRBJ2-1; CDR3aa: CASGRGPGFVVEQFF; CDR3nt: TGTGCCAGCGGGCGGGGCCCTGGGTTTGTGGTTGAGCAGTTCTTC
abundance: few; d_gene: TRBD1; v_gene: TRBV12-5; j_gene: TRBJ2-7; CDR3aa: CASGLGTGEYEQYF; CDR3nt: TGTGCTAGTGGTTTGGGGACAGGGGAGTACGAGCAGTACTTC
abundance: many; d_gene: NA; v_gene: TRBV28; j_gene: TRBJ2-3; CDR3aa: CASWGLSTDTQYF; CDR3nt: TGTGCCAGTTGGGGGTTGAGCACAGATACGCAGTATTTT
abundance: few; d_gene: NA; v_gene: TRBV20-1; j_gene: TRBJ1-2; CDR3aa: CSGQLGEGYTF; CDR3nt: TGCAGTGGGCAACTGGGGGAGGGCTACACCTTC
abundance: NA; d_gene: NA; v_gene: TRBV30; j_gene: TRBJ2-7; CDR3aa: CAWSYRQGYEQYF; CDR3nt: TGTGCCTGGAGTTACCGCCAGGGATACGAGCAGTACTTC
abundance: NA; d_gene: NA; v_gene: TRBV30; j_gene: TRBJ1-4; CDR3aa: CAWKGDSNEKLFF; CDR3nt: TGTGCCTGGAAGGGGGATTCTAATGAAAAACTGTTTTTT
abundance: NA; d_gene: TRBD2; v_gene: TRBV19; j_gene: TRBJ2-1; CDR3aa: CAKPGLAGGNEQFF; CDR3nt: TGTGCCAAACCGGGACTAGCGGGAGGCAATGAGCAGTTCTTC
abundance: many; d_gene: NA; v_gene: TRBV12-3/TRBV12-4; j_gene: TRBJ2-2; CDR3aa: CASSQASPNTGELFF; CDR3nt: TGTGCCAGCAGTCAAGCCTCACCTAACACCGGGGAGCTGTTTTTT
abundance: NA; d_gene: TRBD2; v_gene: TRBV4-3; j_gene: TRBJ2-1; CDR3aa: CASSHRLADNEQFF; CDR3nt: TGCGCCAGCAGCCACCGACTAGCAGACAATGAGCAGTTCTTC
abundance: many; d_gene: NA; v_gene: TRBV3-1; j_gene: TRBJ1-2; CDR3aa: CASSQGRVGYTF; CDR3nt: TGTGCCAGCAGCCAAGGCAGGGTTGGCTACACCTTC
abundance: NA; d_gene: NA; v_gene: TRBV7-9; j_gene: TRBJ2-2; CDR3aa: CASSLRATRTGELFF; CDR3nt: TGTGCCAGCAGCTTAAGAGCGACCCGCACCGGGGAGCTGTTTTTT
abundance: many; d_gene: TRBD1; v_gene: TRBV29-1; j_gene: TRBJ2-1; CDR3aa: CSVDWTGRDEQFF; CDR3nt: TGCAGCGTAGATTGGACAGGGCGAGATGAGCAGTTCTTC
abundance: many; d_gene: NA; v_gene: TRBV3-1; j_gene: TRBJ2-4; CDR3aa: CASSLKGGNIQYF; CDR3nt: TGTGCCAGCAGCCTCAAAGGAGGGAACATTCAGTACTTC
abundance: few; d_gene: TRBD1; v_gene: TRBV30; j_gene: TRBJ1-1; CDR3aa: CAWTLGGTGMNTEAFF; CDR3nt: TGTGCCTGGACTTTGGGTGGGACAGGGATGAACACTGAAGCTTTCTTT
abundance: few; d_gene: NA; v_gene: TRBV6-1; j_gene: TRBJ1-1; CDR3aa: CASSLPGPQGTEAFF; CDR3nt: TGTGCCAGCAGCCTACCAGGGCCGCAGGGCACTGAAGCTTTCTTT
abundance: many; d_gene: TRBD1; v_gene: TRBV5-1; j_gene: TRBJ1-1; CDR3aa: CASKEGALNTEAFF; CDR3nt: TGCGCCAGCAAAGAGGGGGCCTTGAACACTGAAGCTTTCTTT
abundance: few; d_gene: TRBD1; v_gene: TRBV7-3; j_gene: TRBJ2-5; CDR3aa: CASSPSGTEQETQYF; CDR3nt: TGTGCCAGCAGCCCCTCCGGGACAGAACAAGAGACCCAGTACTTC
abundance: NA; d_gene: NA; v_gene: TRBV7-9; j_gene: TRBJ2-7; CDR3aa: CASSLGRRSGDEQYF; CDR3nt: TGTGCCAGCAGCTTAGGGCGCAGATCAGGGGACGAGCAGTACTTC
abundance: few; d_gene: TRBD2; v_gene: TRBV20-1; j_gene: TRBJ2-7; CDR3aa: CSATSGRASREQYF; CDR3nt: TGCAGTGCTACGAGCGGGAGGGCATCGAGGGAGCAGTACTTC
abundance: NA; d_gene: TRBD1; v_gene: TRBV7-2; j_gene: TRBJ2-2; CDR3aa: CASSSGQAENGELFF; CDR3nt: TGTGCCAGCAGCTCAGGACAGGCGGAAAACGGGGAGCTGTTTTTT
abundance: many; d_gene: NA; v_gene: TRBV28; j_gene: TRBJ2-2; CDR3aa: CASIGSETAKTGELFF; CDR3nt: TGTGCCAGCATCGGGTCAGAGACGGCTAAAACCGGGGAGCTGTTTTTT
abundance: once; d_gene: TRBD2; v_gene: TRBV19; j_gene: TRBJ2-2; CDR3aa: CASYGGRAGELFF; CDR3nt: TGTGCCAGTTACGGCGGGAGGGCCGGGGAGCTGTTTTTT
abundance: many; d_gene: NA; v_gene: TRBV27; j_gene: TRBJ1-5; CDR3aa: CASSFGGPPSNQPQHF; CDR3nt: TGTGCCAGCAGTTTCGGGGGGCCTCCCAGCAATCAGCCCCAGCATTTT
abundance: NA; d_gene: TRBD1; v_gene: TRBV6-6; j_gene: TRBJ2-2; CDR3aa: CASSYSTGGSATGELFF; CDR3nt: TGTGCCAGCAGTTACTCGACAGGGGGCAGCGCCACCGGGGAGCTGTTTTTT
abundance: NA; d_gene: TRBD1; v_gene: TRBV5-1; j_gene: TRBJ1-3; CDR3aa: CASSPTGAGNTIYF; CDR3nt: TGCGCCAGCAGCCCTACAGGGGCTGGAAACACCATATATTTT
abundance: few; d_gene: NA; v_gene: TRBV18; j_gene: TRBJ2-5; CDR3aa: CASSPREYQETQYF; CDR3nt: TGTGCCAGCTCACCACGGGAGTACCAAGAGACCCAGTACTTC
abundance: NA; d_gene: TRBD2; v_gene: TRBV20-1; j_gene: TRBJ2-1; CDR3aa: CSARDRSSLAGPIFSEQFF; CDR3nt: TGCAGTGCTAGAGATCGAAGTTCGCTAGCGGGACCCATATTTAGTGAGCAGTTCTTC
abundance: many; d_gene: NA; v_gene: TRBV7-2; j_gene: TRBJ2-1; CDR3aa: CASSPWVTNEQFF; CDR3nt: TGTGCCAGCAGCCCGTGGGTTACCAATGAGCAGTTCTTC
abundance: NA; d_gene: NA; v_gene: TRBV9; j_gene: TRBJ2-7; CDR3aa: CASSVGLGLYEQYF; CDR3nt: TGTGCCAGCAGCGTAGGGCTCGGGCTCTACGAGCAGTACTTC
abundance: NA; d_gene: NA; v_gene: TRBV5-5; j_gene: TRBJ1-4; CDR3aa: CASSSRGSEKLFF; CDR3nt: TGTGCCAGCAGCTCTCGGGGTAGTGAAAAACTGTTTTTT
abundance: NA; d_gene: TRBD1; v_gene: TRBV6-1; j_gene: TRBJ2-3; CDR3aa: CASSTDRGPSTDTQYF; CDR3nt: TGTGCCAGCAGTACCGACAGGGGCCCGAGCACAGATACGCAGTATTTT
abundance: few; d_gene: NA; v_gene: TRBV6-1; j_gene: TRBJ2-2; CDR3aa: CASRPSGKVGELFF; CDR3nt: TGTGCCAGCAGGCCTTCAGGGAAAGTTGGGGAGCTGTTTTTT
abundance: NA; d_gene: TRBD2; v_gene: TRBV11-2; j_gene: TRBJ2-5; CDR3aa: CASSQEGLAGDVKTQYF; CDR3nt: TGTGCCAGCAGCCAAGAGGGACTAGCGGGAGATGTGAAGACCCAGTACTTC
abundance: many; d_gene: NA; v_gene: TRBV7-2; j_gene: TRBJ1-1; CDR3aa: CASSLGAGMNTEAFF; CDR3nt: TGTGCCAGCAGCTTAGGGGCAGGTATGAACACTGAAGCTTTCTTT
abundance: NA; d_gene: NA; v_gene: TRBV12-3/TRBV12-4; j_gene: TRBJ2-7; CDR3aa: CASRNTDSYEQYF; CDR3nt: TGTGCCAGCAGAAATACAGATTCCTACGAGCAGTACTTC
abundance: NA; d_gene: NA; v_gene: TRBV5-1; j_gene: TRBJ2-2; CDR3aa: CASQGLLNTGELFF; CDR3nt: TGCGCCAGCCAGGGACTCTTGAACACCGGGGAGCTGTTTTTT
abundance: few; d_gene: NA; v_gene: TRBV28; j_gene: TRBJ2-1; CDR3aa: CASSLRVPSIGEQFF; CDR3nt: TGTGCCAGCAGTTTGAGGGTGCCTTCCATTGGCGAGCAGTTCTTC
abundance: few; d_gene: NA; v_gene: TRBV7-8; j_gene: TRBJ2-2; CDR3aa: CASSLGRGKNTGELFF; CDR3nt: TGTGCCAGCAGCTTAGGCCGGGGGAAGAACACCGGGGAGCTGTTTTTT
abundance: NA; d_gene: NA; v_gene: TRBV19; j_gene: TRBJ2-1; CDR3aa: CASSISTVNEQFF; CDR3nt: TGTGCCAGTAGTATCTCAACAGTAAATGAGCAGTTCTTC
abundance: NA; d_gene: NA; v_gene: TRBV19; j_gene: TRBJ2-7; CDR3aa: CASSIERGTEQYF; CDR3nt: TGTGCCAGTAGTATAGAGAGGGGCACCGAGCAGTACTTC
abundance: NA; d_gene: TRBD2; v_gene: TRBV29-1; j_gene: TRBJ2-5; CDR3aa: CSVEGVAGGPWETQYF; CDR3nt: TGCAGCGTTGAAGGGGTAGCGGGAGGGCCGTGGGAGACCCAGTACTTC
abundance: NA; d_gene: NA; v_gene: TRBV2; j_gene: TRBJ1-5; CDR3aa: CASSGDDQPQHF; CDR3nt: TGTGCCAGCAGTGGGGATGATCAGCCCCAGCATTTT
abundance: NA; d_gene: TRBD2; v_gene: TRBV5-1; j_gene: TRBJ2-1; CDR3aa: CASSPLAEPYNEQFF; CDR3nt: TGCGCCAGCAGCCCTCTAGCGGAACCCTACAATGAGCAGTTCTTC
abundance: NA; d_gene: NA; v_gene: TRBV18; j_gene: TRBJ2-1; CDR3aa: CASSPKEYNEQFF; CDR3nt: TGTGCCAGCTCACCAAAGGAATACAATGAGCAGTTCTTC
abundance: NA; d_gene: NA; v_gene: TRBV12-3/TRBV12-4; j_gene: TRBJ1-5; CDR3aa: CASSLDLSDQPQHF; CDR3nt: TGTGCCAGCAGTTTAGACCTTTCCGATCAGCCCCAGCATTTT
abundance: NA; d_gene: NA; v_gene: TRBV6-1; j_gene: TRBJ1-5; CDR3aa: CASSGLRVGGKSNQPQHF; CDR3nt: TGTGCCAGCAGTGGGCTGCGGGTTGGGGGCAAAAGCAATCAGCCCCAGCATTTT
abundance: NA; d_gene: NA; v_gene: TRBV5-8; j_gene: TRBJ2-7; CDR3aa: CASSSRGMGAAYEQYF; CDR3nt: TGTGCCAGCAGCTCCCGGGGGATGGGGGCCGCCTACGAGCAGTACTTC
abundance: NA; d_gene: TRBD1; v_gene: TRBV7-3; j_gene: TRBJ2-1; CDR3aa: CASSSEGTVYNEQFF; CDR3nt: TGTGCCAGCAGCTCAGAGGGGACAGTCTACAATGAGCAGTTCTTC